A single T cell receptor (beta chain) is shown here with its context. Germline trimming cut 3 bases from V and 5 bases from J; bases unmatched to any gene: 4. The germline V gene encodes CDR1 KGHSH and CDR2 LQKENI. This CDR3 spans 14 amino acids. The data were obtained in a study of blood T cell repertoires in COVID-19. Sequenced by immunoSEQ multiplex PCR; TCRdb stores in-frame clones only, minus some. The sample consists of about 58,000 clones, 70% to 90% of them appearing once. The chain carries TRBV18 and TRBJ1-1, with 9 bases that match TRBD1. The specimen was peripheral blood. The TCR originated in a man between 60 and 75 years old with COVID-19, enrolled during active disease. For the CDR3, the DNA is TGTGCCAGCTCACCCTCGACAGGGGGAACTGAAGCTTTCTTT. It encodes CASSPSTGGTEAFF.